This T cell receptor (beta chain) came from a study of blood T cells in healthy people across ages. Through a sample-barcoded 5' primer and a J-beta primer mix, a second PCR was run for roughly 7 to 11 cycles. The template-switch adaptor was a 5' adaptor with 12 random nucleotides. It tagged each cDNA molecule. TCRdb used MiXCR to reprocess the 5' RACE reads, holding one entry per CDR3 protein. The sample yields approximately 800,000 distinct CDR3 sequences, roughly 25% seen once. Healthy Caucasian individuals from Russia aged about 6 to 90 were enrolled as donors. Looked up from germline, CDR1 is SEHNR and CDR2 is FQNEAQ (reference sequence). The CDR3 contains 16 residues. This same sample was also part of a study on T cells of mothers and their children. That paper states: Sample barcodes and 2-4 random nucleotides came from the second PCR's M1S primer.

The source is a boy between 10 and 17 years old in good health. The source material was blood. This chain joins TRBV7-9 and TRBJ2-5; the D is unclear. The J call may be in error: the DNA end matches TRBJ2-1 better. Here the CDR3 reads CASSPSGTTATWEQFF. DNA for the CDR3: TGTGCCAGCAGCCCGTCTGGCACTACTGCGACTTGGGAGCAGTTCTTC.